A single sample is the source of the 11 T cell receptor beta chains below, sequenced in a study of CD8 T cells in ankylosing spondylitis (dated by TCRdb to the late 2010s). The library was obtained by 5' RACE. The sequencer was an Illumina HiSeq 2500. TCRdb handled the public reads itself, with Q25 trimming in fastp and clone calling in MiXCR, and kept productive beta chains. A single entry per CDR3 protein holds the most common genes and DNA from its merged rows. This sample is represented by roughly 150,000 distinct CDR3 sequences; 25% to 35% of them were singletons. 4.5% to 6% of the sample is held by the ten biggest clonotypes. Sequenced input: synovial fluid, either unsorted or a sorted T cell fraction (not recorded which). These TCRs come from a male donor with ankylosing spondylitis.

This chain links TRBV4-2 with TRBJ2-3; 15 bases fit TRBD2. With 3 bases clipped from V and 4 bases from J, the junction kept 11 bases outside the gene matches. The CDR3 sequence is 19 residues long. The germline V gene encodes CDR1 LGHNA and CDR2 YNFKEQ. CDR3 region: CASSQGLAGGIGVADTQYF. CDR3 sequence (DNA): TGTGCCAGCAGCCAGGGACTAGCGGGAGGTATTGGGGTGGCAGATACGCAGTATTTT.

This clonotype came up many times. The chain couples TRBV20-1 to TRBJ2-5, with D possibly matching TRBD1 (7 bases). CDR3 length: 15 residues. Per the germline V gene, CDR1 is DFQATT and CDR2 is SNEGSKA (reference sequence). The V end was cut by 6 bases, the J end by 5 bases, with 22 bases between. CDR3 sequence (DNA): TGCAGTGCCCTGATCGGGGCAGGGGGAGGTGAGACCCAGTACTTC. It specifies CSALIGAGGGETQYF.

This clonotype was seen repeatedly, ten times or more. The V call is TRBV18, the J call TRBJ1-4, with unresolved D. CDR3 length equals 11 residues. Germline V gene lookup returns CDR1 KGHSH and CDR2 LQKENI. Deletions cut 4 bases from V and 5 bases from J, with 2 bases between. The CDR3 region is CASSQNEKLFF. The CDR3 DNA sequence: TGTGCCAGCTCACAAAATGAAAAACTGTTTTTT.

The chain links TRBV6-5 to TRBJ1-1, with D unresolved. This CDR3 has 14 residues. With 2 bases removed from V and 2 bases from J, the gap between germline ends came to 9 bases. Germline V gene data show CDR1 as MNHEY and CDR2 as SVGAGI. The CDR3 sequence is CASSYNPGNTEAFF. In DNA form, the CDR3 reads TGTGCCAGCAGTTACAATCCAGGTAACACTGAAGCTTTCTTT.

This clonotype occurred many times. J is TRBJ2-1 and V is TRBV7-2; no definite D call. The length of the CDR3 is 15 residues. Germline assignment: CDR1 SGHTA and CDR2 FQGNSA. The V end was cut by 4 bases, the J end by 5 bases, with 15 bases between. The CDR3, as DNA: TGTGCCAGCAGCTCGTTGCGATCTATCAACAATGAGCAGTTCTTC. It is translated as CASSSLRSINNEQFF.

Only a few counts were recorded for this clonotype. This rearrangement joins TRBV7-9 to TRBJ1-4, with D perhaps matching TRBD1 (5 bases). Between the trimmed V and J ends, which lost 5 bases and 7 bases, there was a span of 11 bases. The CDR3 contains 13 residues. Germline CDR1 and CDR2: SEHNR and FQNEAQ (reference sequence). CDR3 coding DNA: TGTGCCAGCAGCCCCTCGAGGGGTGAAAAACTGTTTTTT. Protein sequence: CASSPSRGEKLFF. Based on the CDR3 plus reference TRBV7-9 and TRBJ1-4, the full variable domain is DTGVSQNPRHKITKRGQNVTFRCDPISEHNRLYWYRQTLGQGPEFLTYFQNEAQLEKSRLLSDRFSAERPKGSFSTLEIQRTEQGDSAMYLCASSPSRGEKLFFGSGTQLSVL.

The chain combines TRBV7-7 with TRBJ2-5; D may match TRBD1 or TRBD2 (6 bases each). CDR1 and CDR2 (germline): SSHAT, FNYEAQ (reference sequence). V dropped 5 bases and J dropped 5 bases, with 18 bases sitting between them. The CDR3 totals 15 residues. The DNA of the CDR3 is TGTGCCAGCAGCGGAGACAGGACCCGGGGGGAGACCCAGTACTTC. Translating gives CASSGDRTRGETQYF.

This clonotype was observed at least ten times. The limits of the CDR3 on the DNA are not certain, so only TCRdb's listed CDR3 is given. The chain is built from TRBV7-2 and TRBJ1-6; the table calls TRBD1, which could not be checked here. The V gene's germline CDR1 is SGHTA and CDR2 FQGNSA. The CDR3 is 16 amino acids in total, end residues counted. CDR3 loop: CASSFGPGGNNSPLHF.

The chain carries TRBV2 and TRBJ2-1, with TRBD2 matching 10 bases. Trimming took 7 bases from V and 6 from J; bases not matched to a gene: 0. Germline lookup yields CDR1 SNHLY and CDR2 FYNNEI. The CDR3 loop spans 12 amino acids. The CDR3 region is CASTSGSNEQFF. The CDR3 bases are TGTGCCAGCACTAGCGGGAGCAATGAGCAGTTCTTC.

V gene TRBV12-3 or TRBV12-4 combines with J gene TRBJ1-1, with TRBD1 identical over 7 bases. V was clipped by 6 bases and J by 2 bases; unmatched bases: 6. The CDR3 length is 14 residues. For the CDR3, the DNA is TGTGCCAGCAGATCTGACAGGGCCAACACTGAAGCTTTCTTT. This gives the protein CASRSDRANTEAFF.

Concerning this clonotype itself: Sequence at one end of the junction differs from germline and may be a read error. The chain's CDR3 is CASSLEAPAGPF. The DNA of the CDR3 is TGTGCCAGCAGCTTAGAGGCACCTGCGGGCCCCTTC. This rearrangement joins TRBV7-9 to TRBJ1-2; D is ambiguous. Germline V gene sequence: CDR1 SEHNR, CDR2 FQNEAQ (reference sequence). This CDR3 contains 12 residues.